This T cell receptor beta chain emerged from a study of T cell responses to AZD1222 COVID-19 vaccine (dated by TCRdb to about 2021). About the full investigation: A total of approximately 230 trial participants underwent TCR sequencing, of whom 207 received two doses of AZD1222 and roughly 25 received two doses of the MenACWY control vaccine. Enrollment into the trials was organized by age into subgroups of 18-55, 56-69 and 70-plus years, and those subgroups contained approximately 160, 26 and 62 TCR-sequenced participants, respectively.

V and J lose 0 bases and 4 bases, and a span of 8 bases separates them. The CDR3 runs 14 amino acids, cysteine and phenylalanine included. CDR3 DNA only is kept here, 42 bases in frame from base 1. Via the germline V gene, CDR1 is SGHRS and CDR2 YFSETQ. As concerns this clone: The antigen it binds to is not known. No much larger clone is present one base from it, and per-base qualities are unavailable.

The CDR3 regions of human TCRbeta chains were analyzed by immunosequencing. The authors processed their data as follows. TCRs in the repertoires were compared against a reference library of SARS-CoV-2-specific TCRs that had been generated with the MIRA antigen-specificity platform. Breadth meant the fraction of unique TCRs that were SARS-CoV-2-associated, whereas depth meant the fraction of total T cells that were SARS-CoV-2-associated. Using the MIRA data, each spike-specific TCR was mapped to the spike region that the TCR reacts to and placed in a CD4 or CD8 class. Log10-transformed breadth and depth values were compared by one-way ANOVA with Sidak's multiple comparisons tests. The clones in this table, taken by TCRdb from immuneACCESS, are in-frame only. Not every clone is retained; where verified, under half of the shortfall comes from an unresolved V gene, and the cause of the rest is unknown. Clone size and V and J calls were adopted from that table, with D and trimming inferred from the DNA. This sample lists just over 150,000 clones; roughly 90% were detected once. The ten largest clones add up to less than 1.6% of the sample.

The full study reports these points: Only five to seven AZD1222 recipients were SARS-CoV-2 seropositive at baseline, limiting conclusions about previously exposed vaccinees. Spike-specific TCR breadth and depth rose significantly after two AZD1222 doses compared with day 0 and with MenACWY recipients. Participants were mostly white British and included more females than males, and it was suggested by the authors that clonal diversity may have been underestimated. The whole spike protein was spanned by vaccine-associated CD4 TCRs, and dominant responses were seen in regions 160-218 and 743-854. Nearly half of unique spike-specific TCRs reportedly recognized epitopes outside regions mutated in the B.1.351 and B.1.1.7 variants. In the small 56-69-year group, the increase in depth fell short of significance, most likely because of low power. Because no day 14 peak-response samples were available, repertoires were characterized only after the peak T cell response.

The sample's time point label, decoded: about 28 days (+/-7) after the second vaccine dose. AZD1222 recipients given second doses at about 4 weeks or at about 12 weeks were pooled, since spike-specific TCR depth and breadth were not found to differ between the two schedules. Vaccinee samples came from UK trials COV001 and COV002, including a single-blind randomized controlled phase 2/3 trial of AZD1222 (ChAdOx1 nCoV-19) in healthy adults. Trial participant PBMC samples were collected at day 0 and day 28 after the second dose for TCRbeta chain sequencing. The chain links TRBV5-1 with TRBJ1-5; confidence is insufficient to name the D gene. The TCR originated in an adult who received the AZD1222 COVID-19 vaccine. The sample was peripheral blood, taken 28 days after the second AZD1222 dose. The sequenced DNA is TGCGCCAGCAGCTTGGAGCCGGGGAATCAGCCCCAGCATTTT. This sequence encodes CASSLEPGNQPQHF.